Listed here are 19 T cell receptor beta chains from one sample, sequenced in a study of shared clonotypes between healthy human individuals. The method was immunoSEQ multiplex PCR; TCRdb's version includes in-frame clones alone and lacks a portion of them. Of hundreds of thousands of clones listed, about 96% are singletons. Terminally differentiated effector memory CD45RA+ cells were excluded from the naive CD8 cells, which were CD45RO-negative and positively selected for CCR7. Sequencing was performed on naive CD8+ T cells sorted from blood. The receptors shown here come from a woman between 25 and 40 years old in good health.

As for this clone: Other DNA sequences of this sample code for an identical CDR3. This chain links TRBV27 with TRBJ2-7; 8 bases fit TRBD1. The CDR3 loop spans 13 amino acids. The V and J ends lost 6 bases and 3 bases, in that order; junction bases with no gene match: 4. Germline CDR1 is MNHEY and CDR2 is SMNVEV (reference sequence). The CDR3 coding sequence is TGTGCCAGCAGATACGGGACAGGCTACGAGCAGTACTTC. It is translated as CASRYGTGYEQYF.

This chain connects TRBV5-1 to TRBJ1-2, with D unclear. CDR3 length: 12 residues. Trimming took off 0 bases at V and 4 bases at J, with 4 bases between the two ends. Germline assignment: CDR1 SGHRS and CDR2 YFSETQ. CDR3 in DNA: TGCGCCAGCAGCTTGGGAAGCTATGGCTACACCTTC. Translation: CASSLGSYGYTF. Based on the CDR3 plus reference TRBV5-1 and TRBJ1-2, the full variable domain is KAGVTQTPRYLIKTRGQQVTLSCSPISGHRSVSWYQQTPGQGLQFLFEYFSETQRNKGNFPGRFSGRQFSNSRSEMNVSTLELGDSALYLCASSLGSYGYTFGSGTRLTVV.

The J gene is TRBJ2-3, the V gene TRBV9, with 7 bases aligning to TRBD2. The CDR3 loop spans 15 amino acids. Germline trimming cut 3 bases from V and 0 bases from J; bases unmatched to any gene: 4. The germline CDR1 and CDR2 sequences are SGDLS and YYNGEE. CDR3 sequence reads: CASSAMTSSTDTQYF. In DNA, the CDR3 is TGTGCCAGCAGCGCAATGACTAGCAGCACAGATACGCAGTATTTT.

The chain uses TRBV2 and TRBJ1-4; the match to TRBD1 covers 9 bases. CDR3 length: 15 amino acids. The J segment lost 8 bases and the V segment lost 7 bases, leaving 11 bases of the junction unmatched. CDR1 is SNHLY, CDR2 FYNNEI, per germline. CDR3 region: CASTITTGGDEKLFF. The CDR3 bases are TGTGCCAGCACTATAACGACAGGGGGAGACGAAAAACTGTTTTTT.

The rearrangement uses TRBV7-8 and TRBJ1-1; the D gene is possibly TRBD1 (5 bases). Trimming shortened V by 0 bases and J by 11 bases, and 10 bases separated the two germline ends. The CDR3 runs to 12 residues. From germline, CDR1 is SGHVS and CDR2 FQNEAQ. The CDR3 loop reads CASSLAVKGAFF. For the CDR3, the DNA is TGTGCCAGCAGCTTAGCGGTCAAGGGGGCTTTCTTT.

Points on this clone: The same CDR3 also results from other DNA sequences found in this sample. The chain recombines TRBV9 with TRBJ2-7; D is uncertain. V shed 0 bases and J shed 0 bases, with 7 bases lying between them. In germline, CDR1 is SGDLS, CDR2 YYNGEE. This CDR3 spans 14 amino acids. CDR3 nucleotides: TGTGCCAGCAGCGTAGAAGACAACTCCTACGAGCAGTACTTC. Protein sequence: CASSVEDNSYEQYF. Combining the CDR3 with reference TRBV9 and TRBJ2-7 gives the whole variable domain DSGVTQTPKHLITATGQRVTLRCSPRSGDLSVYWYQQSLDQGLQFLIQYYNGEERAKGNILERFSAQQFPDLHSELNLSSLELGDSALYFCASSVEDNSYEQYFGPGTRLTVT.

This chain links TRBV10-3 with TRBJ2-7; perhaps D is TRBD1 or TRBD2 (6 bases each). CDR3 size: 13 residues. V gave up 8 bases and J gave up 2 bases, with 13 bases separating them. Germline CDR1 is ENHRY and CDR2 is SYGVKD. Here the CDR3 reads CAIGGGGTYEQYF. For the CDR3, the DNA is TGTGCCATCGGGGGCGGAGGGACCTACGAGCAGTACTTC.

This chain connects TRBV27 to TRBJ2-3; 10 bases align to TRBD2. Germline trimming cut 5 bases from V and 0 bases from J; bases unmatched to any gene: 2. CDR3 size: 15 residues. Germline V CDR1 and CDR2: MNHEY, SMNVEV (reference sequence). CDR3 nucleotide sequence: TGTGCCAGCAGTCGGACTAGCGGAAGCACAGATACGCAGTATTTT. Encoded protein: CASSRTSGSTDTQYF.

The chain joins TRBV5-4 to TRBJ2-3; TRBD1 matches at 9 bases. Germline assignment: CDR1 SGHNT and CDR2 YYREEE (reference sequence). The junction had 14 bases not matched to a gene; V was cut back by 1 base and J by 5 bases. CDR3 length equals 18 residues. CDR3 residues: CASSLSTGHGTGIDTQYF. The CDR3 region has the DNA TGTGCCAGCAGCTTGTCCACGGGCCACGGGACAGGGATAGATACGCAGTATTTT.

The CDR3 loop is CASSPQSGRSLDTQYF. For the CDR3, the DNA is TGTGCCAGCAGCCCCCAGAGTGGGAGGTCCCTGGATACGCAGTATTTT. The chain recombines TRBV9 with TRBJ2-3, with a tentative D call TRBD2 (6 bases). The V gene's germline CDR1 is SGDLS and CDR2 YYNGEE. With 4 bases removed from V and 6 bases from J, the gap between germline ends came to 21 bases. This CDR3 spans 16 amino acids. Using reference TRBV9 and TRBJ2-3 for the parts outside the CDR3, the full variable domain is DSGVTQTPKHLITATGQRVTLRCSPRSGDLSVYWYQQSLDQGLQFLIQYYNGEERAKGNILERFSAQQFPDLHSELNLSSLELGDSALYFCASSPQSGRSLDTQYFGPGTRLTVL.

The chain uses TRBV7-3 and TRBJ1-1; D perhaps matches TRBD1 (5 bases). Germline-derived CDR1 and CDR2 are SGHTA and FQGTGA. This CDR3 is 15 amino acids long. Between the trimmed V and J ends, which lost 5 bases and 1 base, there was a span of 14 bases. The CDR3: CASSPYPGQNTEAFF. CDR3 DNA: TGTGCCAGCAGCCCCTACCCGGGGCAGAACACTGAAGCTTTCTTT.

The chain has TRBV30 and TRBJ1-6; no reliable D call. Trimming left V 3 bases short and J 7 bases short, with 13 bases between. Germline CDR1 reads GTSNPN; CDR2 reads SVGIG (reference sequence). CDR3 length: 14 amino acids. The CDR3 spells CAWSGGVWNSPLHF. The CDR3 DNA is TGTGCCTGGAGCGGTGGAGTATGGAATTCACCCCTCCACTTT.

The genes are TRBV19 and TRBJ2-2, with TRBD2 matching over 8 bases. The CDR3 consists of 16 residues. After removal of 6 bases from V and 7 bases from J, the junction contained 13 bases not matched to a gene. In germline, CDR1 is LNHDA, CDR2 SQIVND (reference sequence). The CDR3 nucleotides are TGTGCCAGTAGCCCAACCTGGGAGCGGGAGAACGGGGAGCTGTTTTTT. The encoded protein is CASSPTWERENGELFF.

This clone was counted once. The chain couples TRBV28 to TRBJ2-3, with TRBD2 matching 11 bases. The CDR3 loop spans 17 amino acids. CDR1 MDHEN and CDR2 SYDVKM come from the germline V gene. After removal of 4 bases from V and 1 base from J, the junction contained 7 bases not matched to a gene. Written as DNA, the CDR3 is TGTGCCAGCAGTTCCCCTACGACTAGCGGGGGCACAGATACGCAGTATTTT. This encodes CASSSPTTSGGTDTQYF. Complete variable domain (other parts from reference TRBV28 and TRBJ2-3): DVKVTQSSRYLVKRTGEKVFLECVQDMDHENMFWYRQDPGLGLRLIYFSYDVKMKEKGDIPEGYSVSREKKERFSLILESASTNQTSMYLCASSSPTTSGGTDTQYFGPGTRLTVL.

The chain employs TRBV5-1 and TRBJ2-5; 14 bases are shared with TRBD2. V shed 3 bases and J 2 bases; nucleotides not matched to a gene: 18. The germline CDR1 and CDR2 sequences are SGHRS and YFSETQ. The CDR3 loop spans 21 amino acids. The CDR3 DNA follows: TGCGCCAGCAGCTCCCCCTCCGGGACTAGCGGGAGTTACGGAGAACAAGAGACCCAGTACTTC. The encoded protein is CASSSPSGTSGSYGEQETQYF.

This chain links TRBV27 with TRBJ2-3; no reliable D call. Trimming removed 4 bases at V and 6 bases at J, with 8 bases between. Germline V gene data show CDR1 as MNHEY and CDR2 as SMNVEV (reference sequence). This CDR3 is built from 12 residues. The CDR3 is CASSSLVDTQYF. The CDR3 DNA is TGTGCCAGCAGTTCCCTGGTTGATACGCAGTATTTT.

For this clone: The junction shows a germline mismatch at one end, possibly a read error. The chain employs TRBV7-9 and TRBJ2-5, with 11 bases aligning to TRBD2. The J call is doubtful: the DNA matches TRBJ2-7 better. Germline assignment: CDR1 SEHNR and CDR2 FQNEAQ (reference sequence). The CDR3 is made up of 14 amino acids. This CDR3 is CASTLAGGPFEQYF. The CDR3 DNA follows: TGTGCCAGCACCTTAGCGGGAGGGCCCTTCGAGCAGTACTTC.

The V gene is TRBV2, the J gene TRBJ1-3; no reliable D call. V was shortened by 8 bases and J by 5 bases, with 19 bases between the two germline ends. The CDR3 runs 15 residues. CDR1 is SNHLY and CDR2 is FYNNEI in the germline V gene. The CDR3 sequence: CASCPRDHRRNTIYF. The DNA for the CDR3 is TGTGCCAGCTGCCCCCGAGACCATCGGAGAAACACCATATATTTT.

In its sample, this clone was seen once. CDR3 in DNA: TGTGCCAGCGCCAACTCTAGGGGGGGAGTGGATGAAAAACTGTTTTTT. This gives the protein CASANSRGGVDEKLFF. The chain links TRBV7-9 to TRBJ1-4; weak D call: TRBD1 (6 bases). Germline values: CDR1 SEHNR, CDR2 FQNEAQ (reference sequence). Trimming removed 8 bases at V and 6 bases at J, with 22 bases between. CDR3 length: 16 residues.